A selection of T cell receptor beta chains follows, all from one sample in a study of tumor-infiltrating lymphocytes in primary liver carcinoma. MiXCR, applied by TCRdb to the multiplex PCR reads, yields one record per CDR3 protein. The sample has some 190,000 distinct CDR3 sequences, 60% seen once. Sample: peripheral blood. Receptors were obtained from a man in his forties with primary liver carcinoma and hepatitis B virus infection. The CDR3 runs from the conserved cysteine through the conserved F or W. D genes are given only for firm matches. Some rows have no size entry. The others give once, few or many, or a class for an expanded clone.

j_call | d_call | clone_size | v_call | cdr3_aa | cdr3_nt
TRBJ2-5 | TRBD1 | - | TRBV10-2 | CATRQGTQETQYF | TGCGCCACCAGACAGGGGACTCAAGAGACCCAGTACTTC
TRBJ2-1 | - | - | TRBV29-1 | CSGQGGHGAWEQFF | TGCAGCGGCCAAGGGGGACACGGGGCATGGGAGCAGTTCTTC
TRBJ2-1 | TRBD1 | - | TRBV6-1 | CAVDRDTCNEQFF | TGTGCCGTCGACAGGGACACCTGCAATGAGCAGTTCTTC
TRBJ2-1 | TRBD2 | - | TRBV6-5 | CASSHRSTSAYNEQLF | TGTGCCAGCAGTCATCGATCCACTAGCGCCTACAATGAGCAGCTCTTC
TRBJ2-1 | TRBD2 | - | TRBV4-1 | CASSQDHGTSGGGVHNEQFF | TGCGCCAGCAGCCAAGATCACGGGACTAGCGGAGGGGGGGTCCACAATGAGCAGTTCTTC
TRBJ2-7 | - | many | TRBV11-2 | CASSRRLAPYEQYF | TGTGCCAGCAGTCGTCGCCTAGCTCCCTACGAGCAGTACTTC
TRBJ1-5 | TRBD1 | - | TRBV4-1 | CASSQEDGQGPNQPQHF | TGCGCCAGCAGCCAAGAGGACGGACAGGGGCCTAATCAGCCCCAGCATTTT
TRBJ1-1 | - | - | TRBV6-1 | CASSDYGVGEAFF | TGTGCCAGCAGTGATTACGGGGTAGGTGAAGCTTTCTTT
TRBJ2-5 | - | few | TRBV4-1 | CASSHPSRWETQYF | TGCGCCAGCAGCCACCCGTCCCGATGGGAGACCCAGTACTTC
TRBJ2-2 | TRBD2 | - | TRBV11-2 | CASSSVGSGFGSTGELFF | TGTGCCAGCAGCTCAGTAGGTAGCGGGTTCGGCAGCACAGGGGAGCTGTTTTTT
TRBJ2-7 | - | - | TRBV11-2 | CASSSFRDSGYEQYF | TGTGCCAGCAGCTCTTTCCGGGATAGTGGCTACGAGCAGTACTTC
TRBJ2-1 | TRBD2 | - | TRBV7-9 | CASSSAGTSSYNEQFF | TGTGCCAGCAGCTCCGCCGGGACTAGCTCCTACAATGAGCAGTTCTTC
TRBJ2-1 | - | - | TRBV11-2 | CASCLPPANEQFF | TGTGCCAGCTGCTTACCGCCAGCAAATGAGCAGTTCTTC
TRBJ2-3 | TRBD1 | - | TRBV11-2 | CTCSLDRADTQYF | TGTACCTGCAGCTTAGACAGGGCTGATACGCAGTATTTT
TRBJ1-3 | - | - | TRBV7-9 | CASSVSGPRNTVYF | TGTGCCAGCAGCGTTTCGGGCCCGAGAAACACCGTATATTTT
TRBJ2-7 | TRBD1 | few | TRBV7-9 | CASSLGTGGVEQYF | TGTGCCAGCAGCTTAGGGACAGGGGGCGTCGAGCAGTACTTC
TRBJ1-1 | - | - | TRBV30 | CAWSPGAEAFF | TGTGCCTGGAGTCCGGGGGCGGAAGCTTTCTTT
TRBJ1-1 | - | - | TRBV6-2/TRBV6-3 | CASRKWVVMNTEAFF | TGTGCCAGCAGGAAGTGGGTGGTCATGAACACTGAAGCTTTCTTT
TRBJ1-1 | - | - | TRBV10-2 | CSSSEKSVEAFF | TGCTCCAGCAGTGAGAAGTCCGTGGAAGCTTTCTTT
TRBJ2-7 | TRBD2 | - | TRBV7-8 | CASSLTSGRSYEQYF | TGTGCCAGCAGCCTAACTAGCGGGAGGTCCTACGAGCAGTACTTC
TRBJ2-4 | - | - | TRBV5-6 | CASSLGLSQNAIQYF | TGTGCCAGCAGCCTGGGGCTATCTCAAAACGCCATTCAGTACTTC
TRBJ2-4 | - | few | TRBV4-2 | CASSQDNLAKNIQYF | TGTGCCAGCAGCCAAGACAACTTAGCCAAAAACATTCAGTACTTC
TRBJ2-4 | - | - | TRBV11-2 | CTSSSPGAFAKNIQYF | TGTACCAGCAGCTCCCCTGGGGCCTTTGCCAAAAACATTCAGTACTTC
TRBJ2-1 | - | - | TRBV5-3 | CVRSFRGRAYNEQFF | TGTGTCAGAAGCTTCCGGGGCAGGGCCTACAATGAGCAGTTCTTC
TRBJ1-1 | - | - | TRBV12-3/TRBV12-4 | CASSYGGWDTEAFF | TGTGCCAGCAGCTACGGTGGGTGGGATACTGAAGCTTTCTTT
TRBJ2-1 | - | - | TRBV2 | CAGSYRTKNEQFF | TGTGCCGGCAGTTATAGGACGAAAAATGAGCAGTTCTTC